Listed below are T cell receptor beta chains from one sample, sequenced in a study of graft-versus-host responses after intestinal transplantation. Which antigens these TCRs recognize remains unknown. Repertoires were generated with immunoSEQ multiplex PCR, while TCRdb's copy carries only in-frame clones and drops some. The sample holds more than 70,000 clones, approximately 90% seen once. The specimen was unstimulated CD8+ T cells sorted from spleen or lymph node cells, collected before transplant. The receptors here all came from a human donor who was the organ donor for an intestinal transplant. CDR3s include the opening cysteine and the closing phenylalanine or tryptophan. The order of the fields is clone size, V gene, CDR3 length, J gene, D gene, CDR3 protein, CDR3 DNA. The D gene is left open where the match is weak. Only part of the rows carry a size: once, few, many, or a class if the clone is expanded.

NA	TRBV7-9	15	TRBJ2-1	TRBD1	CASSRTGFSYNEQFF	TGTGCCAGCAGCCGGACAGGGTTCTCCTACAATGAGCAGTTCTTC
NA	TRBV4-1	16	TRBJ1-6	TRBD1	CASSQRDSSYNSPLHF	TGCGCCAGCAGCCAAAGGGACAGCTCCTATAATTCACCCCTCCACTTT
NA	TRBV6-1	13	TRBJ2-7	TRBD1	CASSGTGNYEQYF	TGTGCCAGCAGTGGGACAGGAAACTACGAGCAGTACTTC
NA	TRBV7-8	15	TRBJ1-1	TRBD1	CASSSPDRGRTEAFF	TGTGCCAGCAGCTCCCCTGACAGGGGAAGGACTGAAGCTTTCTTT
NA	TRBV6-1	11	TRBJ2-5	TRBD1	CASSGQGLVYF	TGTGCCAGCAGTGGACAGGGTTTGGTGTACTTC
NA	TRBV4-3	15	TRBJ1-2	NA	CASSQQGQPLYGYTF	TGCGCCAGCAGCCAGCAGGGACAACCACTCTATGGCTACACCTTC
NA	TRBV7-8	16	TRBJ2-3	TRBD2	CASSSLAGGHSDTQYF	TGTGCCAGCAGCTCCCTAGCGGGGGGGCATTCAGATACGCAGTATTTT
NA	TRBV7-2	14	TRBJ2-7	TRBD1	CASSLGDRIYEQYF	TGTGCCAGCAGCTTAGGGGACAGGATCTACGAGCAGTACTTC
NA	TRBV18	15	TRBJ2-7	TRBD1	CASSPGRDRSYEQYF	TGTGCCAGCTCACCAGGTCGGGACAGATCCTACGAGCAGTACTTC
NA	TRBV4-1	16	TRBJ1-5	TRBD1	CASSQDWTGGYQPQHF	TGCGCCAGCAGCCAAGATTGGACAGGAGGCTATCAGCCCCAGCATTTT
NA	TRBV28	15	TRBJ2-1	NA	CASREGLGSYNEQFF	TGTGCCAGCAGGGAGGGTTTAGGGTCCTACAATGAGCAGTTCTTC
NA	TRBV9	20	TRBJ2-1	TRBD2	CASSGYRGLAGGRYYNEQFF	TGTGCCAGCAGCGGGTATCGGGGACTAGCGGGGGGCCGGTACTACAATGAGCAGTTCTTC
once	TRBV12-5	13	TRBJ1-2	TRBD1	CASGTWGQDGYTF	TGTGCTAGTGGAACGTGGGGACAGGATGGCTACACCTTC
NA	TRBV11-2	14	TRBJ1-5	NA	CASSHTGGNQPQHF	TGTGCCAGCAGCCACACAGGCGGCAATCAGCCCCAGCATTTT
NA	TRBV27	14	TRBJ1-2	TRBD1	CASSYGDRGYGYTF	TGTGCCAGCAGTTACGGGGACAGGGGCTATGGCTACACCTTC
NA	TRBV9	18	TRBJ1-3	NA	CASSVAKTPTGSGNTIYF	TGTGCCAGCAGCGTAGCTAAGACTCCTACAGGCTCTGGAAACACCATATATTTT
NA	TRBV19	15	TRBJ2-3	NA	CASSIGASGTDTQYF	TGTGCCAGTAGTATAGGGGCTAGCGGCACAGATACGCAGTATTTT
NA	TRBV2	18	TRBJ1-5	TRBD1	CASRRDSLTPYSNQPQHF	TGTGCCAGCAGGAGGGACAGTTTAACCCCCTATAGCAATCAGCCCCAGCATTTT
NA	TRBV6-5	15	TRBJ2-7	TRBD1	CASRRGQRFDHEQYF	TGTGCCAGCAGACGGGGACAGCGCTTTGACCACGAGCAGTACTTC
NA	TRBV6-5	12	TRBJ1-1	TRBD1	CASSSGGAKAFF	TGTGCCAGCAGTTCAGGGGGCGCGAAGGCTTTCTTT
NA	TRBV13	15	TRBJ2-7	NA	CASSLRGQSSYEQYF	TGTGCCAGCAGCCTAAGGGGACAAAGCTCCTACGAGCAGTACTTC
NA	TRBV6-1	17	TRBJ1-5	NA	CASSEAVLAPRYQPQHF	TGTGCCAGCAGTGAAGCGGTTCTTGCCCCCAGGTATCAGCCCCAGCATTTT
NA	TRBV19	13	TRBJ1-5	NA	CASSTGVNQPQHF	TGTGCCAGTAGTACCGGGGTCAATCAGCCCCAGCATTTT
NA	TRBV14	15	TRBJ1-5	NA	CASSEASGQDQPQHF	TGTGCCAGCAGCGAAGCCAGCGGGCAGGATCAGCCCCAGCATTTT
NA	TRBV9	15	TRBJ1-2	NA	CASSPETGLNYGYTF	TGTGCCAGCAGCCCCGAAACAGGATTGAACTATGGCTACACCTTC
NA	TRBV29-1	11	TRBJ2-1	NA	CSVAEYNEQFF	TGCAGCGTTGCCGAGTACAATGAGCAGTTCTTC
NA	TRBV19	14	TRBJ1-1	TRBD1	CASSMTGVNTEAFF	TGTGCCAGTAGTATGACAGGGGTAAACACTGAAGCTTTCTTT
NA	TRBV2	15	TRBJ2-2	TRBD2	CAPGPREGFTGELFF	TGTGCCCCCGGACCCAGGGAGGGATTCACCGGGGAGCTGTTTTTT
NA	TRBV29-1	12	TRBJ1-2	TRBD1	CSADRGDYGYTF	TGCAGCGCCGACAGGGGAGACTATGGCTACACCTTC
NA	TRBV28	13	TRBJ1-2	NA	CASSEEGFDGYTF	TGTGCCAGCAGTGAGGAGGGATTCGATGGCTACACCTTC
NA	TRBV5-6	13	TRBJ2-7	NA	CASSLVTEYEQYF	TGTGCCAGCAGCTTGGTGACAGAATACGAGCAGTACTTC
NA	TRBV7-3	15	TRBJ2-1	TRBD2	CASSPSGTQIGEQFF	TGTGCCAGCAGCCCTAGCGGGACCCAGATTGGTGAGCAGTTCTTC
NA	TRBV4-1	15	TRBJ2-5	TRBD2	CASSEAGSAGETQYF	TGCGCCAGCAGTGAAGCGGGATCGGCGGGCGAGACCCAGTACTTC
NA	TRBV4-1	14	TRBJ2-1	NA	CASSQDADYREQFF	TGCGCCAGCAGCCAAGACGCGGACTACCGTGAGCAGTTCTTC
NA	TRBV6-5	15	TRBJ1-1	NA	CASSYSLTAPTEAFF	TGTGCCAGCAGTTACTCGCTCACAGCTCCCACTGAAGCTTTCTTT
NA	TRBV18	15	TRBJ1-6	NA	CASSSRQQNNSPLHF	TGTGCCAGCTCATCTCGACAGCAGAATAATTCACCCCTCCACTTT
once	TRBV13	14	TRBJ2-7	NA	CASSSRTNRGEQYF	TGTGCCAGCAGCTCCCGGACTAATCGGGGTGAGCAGTACTTC
NA	TRBV5-1	13	TRBJ2-3	NA	CASSWDSRDTQYF	TGCGCCAGCAGCTGGGACTCCCGAGATACGCAGTATTTT
NA	TRBV7-9	14	TRBJ2-7	NA	CASSLRQGSYEQYF	TGTGCCAGCAGCTTAAGGCAGGGTTCCTACGAGCAGTACTTC
NA	TRBV5-4	12	TRBJ2-7	NA	CASSGPSYEQYF	TGTGCCAGCAGCGGCCCTTCTTACGAGCAGTACTTC
NA	TRBV9	14	TRBJ2-5	NA	CASSVRGYQETQYF	TGTGCCAGCAGCGTACGGGGTTACCAAGAGACCCAGTACTTC
NA	TRBV9	16	TRBJ2-2	NA	CASSPPRGMKTGELFF	TGTGCCAGCAGCCCCCCTCGGGGGATGAAAACCGGGGAGCTGTTTTTT
NA	TRBV4-1	17	TRBJ2-1	TRBD2	CASSQVGGGGAPDEQFF	TGCGCCAGCAGCCAAGTGGGCGGCGGGGGGGCCCCAGATGAGCAGTTCTTC
NA	TRBV30	14	TRBJ2-5	TRBD2	CAWSSGLAEETQYF	TGTGCCTGGAGTTCAGGCCTAGCGGAAGAGACCCAGTACTTC
NA	TRBV15	16	TRBJ1-6	NA	CATSRAESGGDSPLHF	TGTGCCACCAGCAGAGCCGAGTCGGGGGGCGATTCACCCCTCCACTTT
once	TRBV27	15	TRBJ1-2	TRBD1	CASSLFGQGAVGYTF	TGTGCCAGCAGTTTGTTCGGACAGGGGGCGGTTGGCTACACCTTC
NA	TRBV19	14	TRBJ2-7	NA	CASSIAGSSYEQYF	TGTGCCAGTAGTATAGCGGGGAGTTCCTACGAGCAGTACTTC
NA	TRBV29-1	16	TRBJ2-6	TRBD1	CSVSGQGAPGANVLTF	TGCAGCGTTTCCGGACAGGGGGCCCCTGGGGCCAACGTCCTGACTTTC
NA	TRBV13	14	TRBJ2-5	NA	CASSREVQGIKQYF	TGTGCCAGCAGCCGAGAGGTCCAGGGAATCAAGCAGTACTTC